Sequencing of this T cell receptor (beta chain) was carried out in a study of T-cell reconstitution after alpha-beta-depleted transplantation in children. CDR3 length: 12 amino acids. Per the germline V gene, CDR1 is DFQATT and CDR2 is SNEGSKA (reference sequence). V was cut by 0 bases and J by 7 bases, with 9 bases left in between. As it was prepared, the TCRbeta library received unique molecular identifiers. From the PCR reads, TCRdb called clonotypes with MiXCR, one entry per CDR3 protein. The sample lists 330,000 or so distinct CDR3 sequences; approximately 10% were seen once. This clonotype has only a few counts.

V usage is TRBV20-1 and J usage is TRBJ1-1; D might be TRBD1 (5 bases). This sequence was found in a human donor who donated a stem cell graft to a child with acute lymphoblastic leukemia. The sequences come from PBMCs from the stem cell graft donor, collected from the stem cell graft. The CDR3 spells CSARDWGDEAFF. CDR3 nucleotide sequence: TGCAGTGCTAGAGATTGGGGGGATGAAGCTTTCTTT.